This entry lists 15 T cell receptor beta chains sequenced from one sample in a study of blood T cell repertoires in COVID-19. The assay was immunoSEQ multiplex PCR, and TCRdb's table has in-frame clones only and misses some. The sample shows tens of thousands of clones, 85% to 95% of them seen only once. The sample was peripheral blood. These TCRs come from a middle-aged man with COVID-19, enrolled during active disease.

The gene calls are TRBV5-1 and TRBJ1-5; 10 bases map to TRBD1. This CDR3 contains 16 residues. The trim removed 0 bases at V and 6 bases at J, leaving 6 bases unmatched. Germline V gives CDR1 SGHRS, CDR2 YFSETQ. CDR3 DNA: TGCGCCAGCAGCTTGGCGGGACAGGGGTTGGGTCAGCCCCAGCATTTT. Protein product: CASSLAGQGLGQPQHF.

The chain couples TRBV7-6 to TRBJ2-2; 9 nucleotides match TRBD2. The germline CDR1 and CDR2 sequences are SGHVS and FNYEAQ. With V trimmed by 4 bases and J by 6 bases, 6 bases remained unmatched. The length of the CDR3 is 15 residues. The CDR3 nucleotides are TGTGCCAGCAGCTCTAGAGGGACTAGCCCCGGGGAGCTGTTTTTT. Translated: CASSSRGTSPGELFF.

V and J are TRBV15 and TRBJ2-7; D gene uncertain. Germline lookup yields CDR1 LNHNV and CDR2 YYDKDF (reference sequence). Trimming removed 0 bases from V and 3 bases from J, with 6 bases in between. This CDR3 contains 13 residues. The CDR3 DNA follows: TGTGCCACCAGCAGAGATCCTCTCTACGAGCAGTACTTC. Its translation: CATSRDPLYEQYF.

The chain joins TRBV3-1 (or the pseudogene TRBV3-2) to TRBJ1-1; tentative D call: TRBD1 (5 bases). Trimming took off 1 base at V and 5 bases at J, with 11 bases between the two ends. In germline, CDR1 is LGHDT, CDR2 YNNKEL (reference sequence). The CDR3 length is 14 residues. CDR3 sequence (DNA): TGTGCCAGCAGCCAAGCCAGGGATTATACTGAAGCTTTCTTT. Translated, it gives CASSQARDYTEAFF.

The J gene is TRBJ2-7, the V gene TRBV4-3; TRBD2 matches 7 bases. The CDR3 is made up of 15 amino acids. The V gene's germline CDR1 is LGHNA and CDR2 YSLEER. Trimming removed 1 base from V and 3 bases from J; junction bases left unmatched: 6. CDR3 nucleotides: TGCGCCAGCAGCCAAGGTCCTAGCGGTTACTACGAGCAGTACTTC. Amino acids: CASSQGPSGYYEQYF.

V and J are TRBV5-1 and TRBJ2-3, with a weak D call TRBD2 (6 bases). Germline values: CDR1 SGHRS, CDR2 YFSETQ. Trimming took 2 bases from V and 0 from J, leaving 10 bases between them. The CDR3 extends over 15 amino acids. This CDR3 is CASSFSGASTDTQYF. CDR3 bases: TGCGCCAGCAGCTTTAGCGGAGCTAGCACAGATACGCAGTATTTT.

The chain employs TRBV7-2 and TRBJ2-7; 13 positions match TRBD2. Germline CDR1 SGHTA, CDR2 FQGNSA. The CDR3 totals 15 residues. V gave up 5 bases and J gave up 5 bases; unmatched junction bases: 6. Here the CDR3 reads CASSPGLAGVHEQYF. In nucleotides, the CDR3 is TGTGCCAGCAGCCCCGGACTAGCGGGAGTTCACGAGCAGTACTTC.

The rearrangement uses TRBV6-4 and TRBJ2-1; 7 nucleotides match TRBD1. After removal of 3 bases from V and 11 bases from J, the junction contained 7 bases not matched to a gene. CDR1 is MRHNA and CDR2 is SNTAGT in the germline V gene. The CDR3 covers 13 residues. CDR3: CASSEDRVNQQFF. The CDR3 DNA reads as TGTGCCAGCAGTGAAGACAGGGTAAATCAGCAGTTCTTC.

The chain couples TRBV4-1 to TRBJ2-1; D unclear. Germline V gene data show CDR1 as MGHRA and CDR2 as YSYEKL. The CDR3 covers 16 residues. V lost 3 bases and J lost 0, with 12 bases in between. This CDR3 is CASSHFPASSYNEQFF. In DNA form, the CDR3 reads TGCGCCAGCAGCCACTTCCCAGCGAGCTCCTACAATGAGCAGTTCTTC.

The chain links TRBV4-1 to TRBJ2-4; D is perhaps TRBD2 (6 bases). The CDR3 extends over 18 amino acids. CDR1 is MGHRA and CDR2 is YSYEKL in the germline V gene. V lost 6 bases, J lost 2 bases, and 23 bases lay in between. The CDR3 protein is CASSRGSFAGMTKNIQYF. The CDR3 DNA sequence: TGCGCCAGCAGTCGCGGGTCTTTTGCGGGAATGACCAAAAACATTCAGTACTTC.

The chain carries TRBV6-2 or TRBV6-3 and TRBJ2-1; D is perhaps TRBD2 (6 bases). Trimming left V 2 bases short and J 3 bases short, with 8 bases between. CDR3 length: 14 residues. From germline, CDR1 is MNHEY and CDR2 SVGEGT. The CDR3 region is CASSYLGGYNEQFF. The CDR3 DNA reads TGTGCCAGCAGTTACCTGGGGGGCTACAATGAGCAGTTCTTC.

The V call is TRBV3-1 (or the pseudogene TRBV3-2), the J call TRBJ2-3; TRBD2 might be the D (6 bases). V was trimmed by 4 bases and J by 2 bases, leaving 19 bases between them. The CDR3 spans 17 residues. Germline CDR1 reads LGHDT; CDR2 reads YNNKEL (reference sequence). Here the CDR3 reads CASSPLGGGRPTDTQYF. CDR3 sequence (DNA): TGTGCCAGCAGCCCCCTCGGTGGAGGGAGACCCACAGATACGCAGTATTTT.

The chain combines TRBV11-2 with TRBJ2-7; possibly TRBD1 for D (6 bases). The germline V gene encodes CDR1 SGHAT and CDR2 FQNNGV. The CDR3 length is 13 residues. The V end was cut by 6 bases, the J end by 0 bases, with 9 bases between. In nucleotides, the CDR3 is TGTGCCAGCAGTCCGGACAGCTCCTACGAGCAGTACTTC. Protein sequence: CASSPDSSYEQYF.

This rearrangement joins TRBV5-4 to TRBJ2-7; 11 nucleotides agree with TRBD2. Per the germline V gene, CDR1 is SGHNT and CDR2 is YYREEE (reference sequence). With 4 bases clipped from V and 0 bases from J, the junction kept 6 bases outside the gene matches. CDR3 size: 16 residues. The CDR3 region has the DNA TGTGCCAGCAGCCAGGGACTAGCGGTAAGCTCCTACGAGCAGTACTTC. Its protein is CASSQGLAVSSYEQYF.

The chain employs TRBV10-3 and TRBJ2-5, with 10 bases aligning to TRBD1. Germline values: CDR1 ENHRY, CDR2 SYGVKD. V lost 4 bases and J lost 5; bases outside the gene matches: 4. This CDR3 contains 14 residues. CDR3 coding DNA: TGTGCCATCAGTGCTGGACAGGGGGTCGAGACCCAGTACTTC. This gives the protein CAISAGQGVETQYF.